The 32 T cell receptor beta chains presented below share a single source sample, sequenced in a study of brain T cells in children with intractable seizures. TCRdb keeps only in-frame clones here, not all; method: immunoSEQ multiplex PCR. The repertoire holds around 80,000 clones, with 90% to 95% as singletons. Sequencing used peripheral blood, obtained at surgery. Receptor source: a girl aged 2 to 10 with Rasmussen encephalitis and intractable seizures.

This sequence joins TRBV30 and TRBJ2-6; D is possibly TRBD1 (5 bases). The CDR3 has 16 amino acids. V was trimmed by 2 bases and J by 1 base, leaving 12 bases between them. From germline, CDR1 is GTSNPN and CDR2 SVGIG (reference sequence). Here the CDR3 reads CAWSPQGFSGANVLTF. The CDR3 region has the DNA TGTGCCTGGAGTCCGCAGGGCTTTTCTGGGGCCAACGTCCTGACTTTC. Together with reference TRBV30 and TRBJ2-6, the CDR3 gives the full variable domain: SQTIHQWPATLVQPVGSPLSLECTVEGTSNPNLYWYRQAAGRGLQLLFYSVGIGQISSEVPQNLSASRPQDRQFILSSKKLLLSDSGFYLCAWSPQGFSGANVLTFGAGSRLTVL.

V and J are TRBV10-3 and TRBJ1-4; D gene ambiguous. Per the germline V gene, CDR1 is ENHRY and CDR2 is SYGVKD. This CDR3 comprises 13 residues. V lost 6 bases and J 5 bases, leaving 10 bases between the germline ends. The CDR3 protein is CAISLGLNEKLFF. The CDR3 DNA reads TGTGCCATCAGCCTCGGACTGAATGAAAAACTGTTTTTT.

The chain combines TRBV2 with TRBJ1-4; D may be TRBD1 (6 bases). Germline V gives CDR1 SNHLY, CDR2 FYNNEI. V gave up 6 bases and J gave up 8 bases, with 19 bases separating them. The length of the CDR3 is 15 residues. The CDR3 loop reads CASRDPAGADEKLFF. The CDR3 nucleotides read TGTGCCAGCAGGGACCCGGCGGGGGCCGACGAAAAACTGTTTTTT.

The chain has TRBV2 and TRBJ1-4; D gene ambiguous. Trimming left V 3 bases short and J 8 bases short, with 13 bases between. Per the germline V gene, CDR1 is SNHLY and CDR2 is FYNNEI. The CDR3 covers 14 residues. The CDR3 sequence is CASSDWREWEKLFF. The CDR3 DNA follows: TGTGCCAGCAGTGATTGGAGGGAGTGGGAAAAACTGTTTTTT.

This chain links TRBV5-4 with TRBJ1-3, with D uncertain. Germline V CDR1 and CDR2: SGHNT, YYREEE (reference sequence). This CDR3 comprises 16 residues. V gave up 2 bases and J gave up 0 bases, with 12 bases separating them. The CDR3 nucleotides read TGTGCCAGCAGCTTAGCAGGCGTCCTCTCTGGAAACACCATATATTTT. This codes for CASSLAGVLSGNTIYF. Supplemented by reference TRBV5-4 and TRBJ1-3, the full variable domain reads ETGVTQSPTHLIKTRGQQVTLRCSSQSGHNTVSWYQQALGQGPQFIFQYYREEENGRGNFPPRFSGLQFPNYSSELNVNALELDDSALYLCASSLAGVLSGNTIYFGEGSWLTVV.

The rearrangement joins TRBV7-9 to TRBJ1-1; no reliable D call. Looked up from germline, CDR1 is SEHNR and CDR2 is FQNEAQ (reference sequence). The CDR3 is 13 residues long. Trimming left V 8 bases short and J 3 bases short, with 13 bases between. The chain's CDR3 is CASSHGVYTEAFF. Here the CDR3 DNA reads TGTGCCAGCTCCCATGGAGTTTACACTGAAGCTTTCTTT.

The chain has TRBV6-6 and TRBJ1-5, with D possibly being TRBD1 (5 bases). Germline V gene data show CDR1 as MNHNY and CDR2 as SVGAGI (reference sequence). This CDR3 contains 13 residues. V lost 6 bases, J lost 5 bases, and 11 bases lay in between. The CDR3 protein is CASRGGTDQPQHF. CDR3 bases: TGTGCCAGCAGGGGGGGAACGGATCAGCCCCAGCATTTT.

This sequence joins TRBV28 and TRBJ2-7, with 10 positions matching TRBD2. This CDR3 comprises 14 residues. CDR1 and CDR2 from the germline V gene are MDHEN and SYDVKM. Trimming took 7 bases from V and 4 from J; bases not matched to a gene: 7. Here the CDR3 DNA reads TGTGCCAGCACCTCCTTAGCGGGGGGTTACGAGCAGTACTTC. This translates into CASTSLAGGYEQYF.

V gene TRBV7-2 combines with J gene TRBJ2-1; D is tentatively TRBD1 or TRBD2 (5 bases each). Germline V gene sequence: CDR1 SGHTA, CDR2 FQGNSA. This CDR3 has 16 residues. V was trimmed by 5 bases and J by 5 bases, leaving 19 bases between them. The CDR3 nucleotides are TGTGCCAGCAGCCAGAGGCCTATCGGGGACCACAATGAGCAGTTCTTC. It is translated as CASSQRPIGDHNEQFF. The whole variable domain, remainder taken from reference TRBV7-2 and TRBJ2-1, is GAGVSQSPSNKVTEKGKDVELRCDPISGHTALYWYRQSLGQGLEFLIYFQGNSAPDKSGLPSDRFSAERTGGSVSTLTIQRTQQEDSAVYLCASSQRPIGDHNEQFFGPGTRLTVL.

The genes are TRBV4-1 and TRBJ2-7, with a possible D match to TRBD1 (5 bases). Trimming took off 3 bases at V and 5 bases at J, with 11 bases between the two ends. The V gene's germline CDR1 is MGHRA and CDR2 YSYEKL. CDR3 size: 13 residues. This CDR3 reads CASSQGPADEQYF. CDR3 nucleotides: TGCGCCAGCAGCCAGGGGCCGGCGGACGAGCAGTACTTC.

V gene TRBV20-1 combines with J gene TRBJ1-2; D possibly corresponds to TRBD1 (5 bases). This CDR3 has 11 amino acids. V lost 5 bases and J 7 bases, leaving 11 bases between the germline ends. Germline assignment: CDR1 DFQATT and CDR2 SNEGSKA (reference sequence). CDR3 coding DNA: TGCAGTGCTGGCGGGACGTCTGGCTACACCTTC. Translated: CSAGGTSGYTF.

In its sample, this clone was seen a few times. The gene calls are TRBV5-4 and TRBJ1-6, with 10 bases lining up with TRBD1. Per the germline V gene, CDR1 is SGHNT and CDR2 is YYREEE (reference sequence). V lost 0 bases, J lost 7 bases, and 1 base stayed unmatched. The CDR3 is 15 amino acids. The CDR3 loop is CASSLAGQGNSPLHF. CDR3 nucleotide sequence: TGTGCCAGCAGCTTGGCGGGACAGGGGAATTCACCCCTCCACTTT.

This chain links TRBV2 with TRBJ1-2; D remains ambiguous. Germline loops: CDR1 SNHLY, CDR2 FYNNEI. V lost 5 bases and J 2 bases, leaving 18 bases between the germline ends. This CDR3 spans 16 amino acids. For the CDR3, the DNA is TGTGCCAGCAGTCCCCTCCGTCGGGTGACGAACTATGGCTACACCTTC. Its protein is CASSPLRRVTNYGYTF.

This rearrangement joins TRBV6-2 or TRBV6-3 to TRBJ2-3, with TRBD1 identical over 7 bases. Germline V gene sequence: CDR1 MNHEY, CDR2 SVGEGT. CDR3 length equals 16 residues. The V and J ends lost 6 bases and 0 bases, in that order; junction bases with no gene match: 9. CDR3 bases: TGTGCCAGCAGCGTTCAGACAGGGTTGAGCACAGATACGCAGTATTTT. It yields the protein CASSVQTGLSTDTQYF.

The chain employs TRBV6-5 and TRBJ1-6, with D maybe TRBD1 (6 bases). Trimming removed 2 bases at V and 7 bases at J, with 15 bases between. The CDR3 sequence is 16 residues long. Per the germline V gene, CDR1 is MNHEY and CDR2 is SVGAGI. The CDR3 is CASSYQGGRSNSPLHF. CDR3 in DNA: TGTGCCAGCAGTTACCAAGGGGGACGGTCGAATTCACCCCTCCACTTT.

This clone rates as large. The V and J genes are TRBV7-9 and TRBJ1-2; TRBD1 aligns across 7 bases. Per germline, CDR1 SEHNR and CDR2 FQNEAQ (reference sequence). The CDR3 runs to 16 residues. V trimming: 5 bases; J trimming: 2 bases; junction bases outside the gene matches: 11. This chain's CDR3 is CASSQGDEGMNYGYTF. The CDR3 DNA follows: TGTGCCAGCAGCCAGGGGGACGAGGGGATGAACTATGGCTACACCTTC. The entire variable domain, with the rest obtained from reference TRBV7-9 and TRBJ1-2, is as follows: DTGVSQNPRHKITKRGQNVTFRCDPISEHNRLYWYRQTLGQGPEFLTYFQNEAQLEKSRLLSDRFSAERPKGSFSTLEIQRTEQGDSAMYLCASSQGDEGMNYGYTFGSGTRLTVV.

The chain combines TRBV6-5 with TRBJ1-2, with 9 bases aligning to TRBD1. J gave up 8 bases and V 6 bases, and 10 bases lay outside the gene matches. The CDR3 consists of 14 residues. Germline CDR1 MNHEY, CDR2 SVGAGI. The CDR3 protein is CASRNFGTGIGYTF. The DNA of the CDR3 is TGTGCCAGCAGGAACTTCGGGACAGGGATAGGCTACACCTTC.

This chain links TRBV4-2 with TRBJ2-4; 10 bases align to TRBD2. Germline V CDR1 and CDR2: LGHNA, YNFKEQ. The CDR3 is made up of 18 amino acids. The junction had 10 bases not matched to a gene; V was cut back by 4 bases and J by 1 base. As DNA, the CDR3 is TGTGCCAGCAGCCTCCTACTAGCGGGATCTCTGGCCAAAAACATTCAGTACTTC. Translated, it gives CASSLLLAGSLAKNIQYF.

This clone occurred once. The rearrangement uses TRBV5-1 and TRBJ2-5, with 10 bases identical to TRBD2. V lost 2 bases and J lost 5; bases outside the gene matches: 6. Germline V gives CDR1 SGHRS, CDR2 YFSETQ. The CDR3 spans 15 residues. CDR3 amino acids: CASSFGLAGAETQYF. CDR3 DNA sequence: TGCGCCAGCAGCTTCGGGCTAGCGGGGGCCGAGACCCAGTACTTC.

The chain carries TRBV9 and TRBJ2-3; D unclear. The length of the CDR3 is 15 residues. Germline assignment: CDR1 SGDLS and CDR2 YYNGEE. V was shortened by 0 bases and J by 3 bases, with 11 bases between the two germline ends. DNA of the CDR3: TGTGCCAGCAGCGTAGGCCCTTTAGGGACAGATACGCAGTATTTT. Its translation: CASSVGPLGTDTQYF.

The chain couples TRBV6-2 or TRBV6-3 to TRBJ2-3; TRBD1 is a possible D gene (6 bases). Germline V gene data show CDR1 as MNHEY and CDR2 as SVGEGT. The CDR3 extends over 13 amino acids. V lost 4 bases to trimming and J lost 4 bases, with 9 bases between them. CDR3 DNA: TGTGCCAGCAGTTTGTGGGGGCCAGATACGCAGTATTTT. The encoded protein is CASSLWGPDTQYF.

This chain joins TRBV7-6 and TRBJ2-5, with TRBD2 matching over 9 bases. The CDR3 is made up of 15 amino acids. CDR1 is SGHVS and CDR2 is FNYEAQ in the germline V gene. V trimming: 1 base; J trimming: 4 bases; junction bases outside the gene matches: 4. The DNA of the CDR3 is TGTGCCAGCAGCTTAGGCGGGGGGGCCAGAGAGACCCAGTACTTC. As protein: CASSLGGGARETQYF.

V and J are TRBV5-1 and TRBJ2-7, with 11 bases fitting TRBD2. CDR3 size: 17 residues. The J segment lost 2 bases and the V segment lost 0 bases, leaving 7 bases of the junction unmatched. Germline V gives CDR1 SGHRS, CDR2 YFSETQ. The CDR3 DNA reads as TGCGCCAGCAGCTTGGCCACTAGCGGGAGCTCAACCTACGAGCAGTACTTC. This translates into CASSLATSGSSTYEQYF.

This sequence joins TRBV5-8 and TRBJ2-7; 12 bases line up with TRBD2. CDR3 length: 16 amino acids. V lost 3 bases to trimming and J lost 5 bases; unmatched junction nucleotides: 9. From germline, CDR1 is SGHTS and CDR2 YDEGEE. The CDR3 loop is CASSSDRLAGANEQYF. Written as DNA, the CDR3 is TGTGCCAGCAGCTCCGACCGACTAGCGGGAGCCAACGAGCAGTACTTC.

J is TRBJ2-7 and V is TRBV5-1; 11 nucleotides line up with TRBD1. The CDR3 has 16 residues. V lost 4 bases, J lost 0 bases, and 6 bases stayed unmatched. CDR1 and CDR2 (germline): SGHRS, YFSETQ. The CDR3 sequence: CASSDAGQGDSYEQYF. Here the CDR3 DNA reads TGCGCCAGCAGCGATGCGGGACAGGGGGACTCCTACGAGCAGTACTTC.

The chain is built from TRBV29-1 and TRBJ1-4; 8 positions match TRBD1. Germline V lookup: CDR1 SQVTM, CDR2 ANQGSEA. Trimming cost V 4 bases and J 7 bases; bases outside gene matches: 11. The CDR3 has 15 residues. This chain's CDR3 is CSVGYRGEGTEKLFF. CDR3 in DNA: TGCAGCGTTGGTTACAGGGGGGAAGGGACTGAAAAACTGTTTTTT.

Regarding this clone: The junction differs from germline at one of its ends, possibly a read error. The V call is TRBV20-1, the J call TRBJ2-7; weak D call: TRBD1 (6 bases). Germline V CDR1 and CDR2: DFQATT, SNEGSKA (reference sequence). This CDR3 has 11 amino acids. CDR3 protein: CSAQFVQGMVF. Written as DNA, the CDR3 is TGCAGTGCACAATTCGTACAGGGAATGGTTTTC.

This clone appeared a single time. The J gene is TRBJ2-5, the V gene TRBV19, with 7 bases that match TRBD1. Germline CDR1 and CDR2: LNHDA and SQIVND (reference sequence). The CDR3 loop spans 14 amino acids. The J segment lost 1 base and the V segment lost 7 bases, leaving 6 bases of the junction unmatched. This CDR3 reads CASNRGGIQETQYF. CDR3 in DNA: TGTGCCAGTAACAGGGGCGGCATCCAAGAGACCCAGTACTTC.

The rearrangement uses TRBV28 and TRBJ1-2, with 10 bases fitting TRBD1. CDR3 length: 16 amino acids. Germline V gene data show CDR1 as MDHEN and CDR2 as SYDVKM. The junction had 14 bases not matched to a gene; V was cut back by 5 bases and J by 8 bases. CDR3 DNA: TGTGCCAGCAGTGGGACAGGGGCTTCGGGTCCACGGGGCTACACCTTC. Protein: CASSGTGASGPRGYTF.

V is TRBV16 and J is TRBJ1-1, with unresolved D. The CDR3 has 14 residues. V was trimmed by 2 bases and J by 0 bases, leaving 7 bases between them. The germline CDR1 and CDR2 sequences are KGHSY and FQNENV. The CDR3 nucleotides read TGTGCCAGCAGCCAAGCCCAGATGAACACTGAAGCTTTCTTT. Residues: CASSQAQMNTEAFF.

The chain employs TRBV5-1 and TRBJ2-1; 13 bases line up with TRBD2. This CDR3 is built from 15 residues. Trimming took 4 bases from V and 9 from J; bases not matched to a gene: 7. The V gene's germline CDR1 is SGHRS and CDR2 YFSETQ. DNA for the CDR3: TGCGCCAGCAGCCTAGGACTAGCGGGAGAGGTTGAGCAGTTCTTC. Amino acid sequence: CASSLGLAGEVEQFF.

The chain joins TRBV10-1 to TRBJ2-2, with TRBD2 matching over 7 bases. The germline CDR1 and CDR2 sequences are WNHNN and SYGVQD (reference sequence). This CDR3 region has 13 residues. The V segment lost 8 bases and the J segment 4 bases; nucleotides outside the gene matches: 4. The CDR3 coding sequence is TGCGCCAGCCGGGAGGACGGCACCGGGGAGCTGTTTTTT. This gives the protein CASREDGTGELFF.